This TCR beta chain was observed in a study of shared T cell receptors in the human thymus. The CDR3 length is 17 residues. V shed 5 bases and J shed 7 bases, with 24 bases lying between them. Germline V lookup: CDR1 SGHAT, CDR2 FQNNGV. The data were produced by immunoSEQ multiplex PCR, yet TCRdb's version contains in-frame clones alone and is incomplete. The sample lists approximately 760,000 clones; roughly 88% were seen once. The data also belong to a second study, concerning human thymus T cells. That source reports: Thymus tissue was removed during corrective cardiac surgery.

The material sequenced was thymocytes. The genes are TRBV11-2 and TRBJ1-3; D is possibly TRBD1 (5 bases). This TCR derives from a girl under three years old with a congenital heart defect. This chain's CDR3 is CASSGTGGADGRNTIYF. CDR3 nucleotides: TGTGCCAGCAGCGGAACCGGCGGGGCAGATGGAAGGAACACCATATATTTT. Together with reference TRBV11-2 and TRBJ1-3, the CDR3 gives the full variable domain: EAGVAQSPRYKIIEKRQSVAFWCNPISGHATLYWYQQILGQGPKLLIQFQNNGVVDDSQLPKDRFSAERLKGVDSTLKIQPAKLEDSAVYLCASSGTGGADGRNTIYFGEGSWLTVV.